These 20 T cell receptor beta chains came from one sample sequenced in a study of high-grade serous ovarian cancer treatment subgroups (dated by TCRdb to 2020 to 2023). The tumor samples were collected prior to definitive surgery or chemotherapy. The library came from the immunoSEQ multiplex PCR assay. Here the immuneACCESS table is served through TCRdb, limited to in-frame sequences with V and J called. Missing clones are a known gap in these copies; in checked studies unresolved V genes cover under half, and the rest lacks a known reason. In all, the sample holds approximately 4,000 clones, and about 68% of those were seen once. The ten largest make up roughly 9% of the sample. The specimen sequenced was tumor tissue. The source of these receptors is a human donor with high-grade serous ovarian cancer.

This sequence joins TRBV5-4 and TRBJ2-2; unclear D gene. Germline V gene lookup returns CDR1 SGHNT and CDR2 YYREEE (reference sequence). The germline V and J ends were trimmed by 2 bases and 1 base, with 12 bases remaining between them. The CDR3 runs to 16 residues. The CDR3 DNA sequence: TGTGCCAGCAGCTTAGAACCGATCGGGAACACCGGGGAGCTGTTTTTT. This encodes CASSLEPIGNTGELFF.

The rearrangement joins TRBV30 to TRBJ2-3; 10 positions agree with TRBD2. J lost 0 bases, V lost 1 base, and 4 bases had no gene match. The length of the CDR3 is 16 residues. Germline CDR1 GTSNPN, CDR2 SVGIG (reference sequence). CDR3 protein: CAWSGERGGSTDTQYF. CDR3 bases: TGTGCCTGGAGTGGCGAGCGGGGGGGCAGCACAGATACGCAGTATTTT.

J is TRBJ1-6 and V is TRBV18; D is possibly TRBD1 (5 bases). Trimming left V 0 bases short and J 9 bases short, with 9 bases between. The CDR3 runs to 14 residues. Germline loops: CDR1 KGHSH, CDR2 LQKENI. CDR3 nucleotides: TGTGCCAGCTCACCACCCAGGGACGGTTCACCCCTCCACTTT. This codes for CASSPPRDGSPLHF.

The gene calls are TRBV29-1 and TRBJ1-2; no firm D call. V lost 7 bases and J 3 bases, leaving 0 bases between the germline ends. This CDR3 region has 8 residues. The V gene's germline CDR1 is SQVTM and CDR2 ANQGSEA. The CDR3 DNA is TGCAGCGACTATGGCTACACCTTC. Protein product: CSDYGYTF.

The rearrangement joins TRBV28 to TRBJ1-4; D ambiguous. V was trimmed by 4 bases and J by 0 bases, leaving 9 bases between them. This CDR3 has 15 residues. The germline V gene encodes CDR1 MDHEN and CDR2 SYDVKM. The CDR3 nucleotides read TGTGCCAGCAGTTCGTTGGGGACAACTAATGAAAAACTGTTTTTT. Amino acids: CASSSLGTTNEKLFF.

V gene TRBV10-2 combines with J gene TRBJ1-1; tentative D call: TRBD1 (5 bases). From germline, CDR1 is WSHSY and CDR2 SAAADI. The CDR3 runs 12 residues. V was trimmed by 7 bases and J by 1 base, leaving 7 bases between them. CDR3 region: CASMGGNTEAFF. CDR3 sequence (DNA): TGCGCCAGCATGGGGGGGAACACTGAAGCTTTCTTT.

The chain employs TRBV11-2 and TRBJ1-4, with no clear D. Germline lookup yields CDR1 SGHAT and CDR2 FQNNGV. Trimming stripped 4 bases from V and 0 bases from J, with 6 bases between. CDR3 length: 14 amino acids. The CDR3: CASSSRSTNEKLFF. As DNA, the CDR3 is TGTGCCAGCAGCTCGAGATCAACTAATGAAAAACTGTTTTTT.

V is TRBV6-5 and J is TRBJ1-2; D remains unclear. Germline CDR1 reads MNHEY; CDR2 reads SVGAGI. The CDR3 extends over 13 amino acids. V was pared by 5 bases and J by 4 bases, with 11 bases between. CDR3 nucleotides: TGTGCCAGCAGTACGGTGGCCGGCTATGGCTACACCTTC. It specifies CASSTVAGYGYTF.

The chain is built from TRBV2 and TRBJ1-1; the D gene is possibly TRBD1 (5 bases). V dropped 6 bases and J dropped 4 bases, with 21 bases sitting between them. Germline CDR1 and CDR2: SNHLY and FYNNEI. The CDR3 spans 16 residues. The DNA of the CDR3 is TGTGCCAGCAGCCTTGAAGGGGCGGCTTTAGCCACTGAAGCTTTCTTT. This encodes CASSLEGAALATEAFF.

This chain joins TRBV29-1 and TRBJ2-1, with D possibly TRBD2 on 6 matching bases. Germline V lookup: CDR1 SQVTM, CDR2 ANQGSEA. The CDR3 sequence is 17 residues long. Trimming removed 0 bases from V and 3 bases from J, with 18 bases in between. Written as DNA, the CDR3 is TGCAGCGTTGAAGACCCCGCCGTTGGGCGGGGCTACAATGAGCAGTTCTTC. Amino acid sequence: CSVEDPAVGRGYNEQFF.

This clone was recorded once. The gene calls are TRBV6-1 and TRBJ2-2; D is unclear. The germline V and J ends were trimmed by 3 bases and 6 bases, with 14 bases remaining between them. CDR1 is MNHNS and CDR2 is SASEGT in the germline V gene. This CDR3 has 15 amino acids. The CDR3 region is CASSDLKGNAGELFF. DNA of the CDR3: TGTGCCAGCAGTGACCTGAAAGGAAACGCCGGGGAGCTGTTTTTT.

CDR3 nucleotide sequence: TGTGCCAGCAGCTCCCGAATAGGTGTGAACACCATATATTTT. Protein sequence: CASSSRIGVNTIYF. The chain is built from TRBV9 and TRBJ1-3; D unclear. The CDR3 contains 14 residues. Trimming took off 4 bases at V and 7 bases at J, with 15 bases between the two ends. Germline assignment: CDR1 SGDLS and CDR2 YYNGEE.

This chain links TRBV5-1 with TRBJ2-3, with D possibly being TRBD1 or TRBD2 (6 bases each). This CDR3 has 11 amino acids. CDR1 and CDR2 from the germline V gene are SGHRS and YFSETQ. V dropped 7 bases and J dropped 11 bases, with 14 bases sitting between them. CDR3 protein: CASGWGDKQYF. The CDR3 DNA reads as TGCGCCAGCGGGTGGGGGGACAAGCAGTATTTT.

J is TRBJ1-2 and V is TRBV19; 9 positions agree with TRBD1. Trimming cost V 5 bases and J 2 bases; bases outside gene matches: 6. The CDR3 has 15 residues. Germline assignment: CDR1 LNHDA and CDR2 SQIVND (reference sequence). Here the CDR3 reads CASSGMGQGNYGYTF. For the CDR3, the DNA is TGTGCCAGTAGTGGAATGGGACAGGGAAACTATGGCTACACCTTC.

The chain uses TRBV6-4 and TRBJ2-2; D might be TRBD2 (6 bases). The CDR3 runs 14 residues. Germline assignment: CDR1 MRHNA and CDR2 SNTAGT. The V and J ends lost 6 bases and 7 bases respectively, with 15 bases between them. The CDR3: CASSRDPEGGELFF. The CDR3 DNA reads TGTGCCAGCAGCCGGGACCCGGAGGGCGGGGAGCTGTTTTTT.

The chain recombines TRBV19 with TRBJ1-5; 7 positions agree with TRBD1. The V gene end was trimmed by 6 bases and the J gene end by 7 bases; junction bases not matched to a gene: 9. Germline CDR1 reads LNHDA; CDR2 reads SQIVND (reference sequence). CDR3 length: 14 amino acids. CDR3 loop: CASSEQGRGQPQHF. The CDR3 bases are TGTGCCAGTAGCGAACAGGGGAGAGGGCAGCCCCAGCATTTT. Full variable domain (remainder filled in from reference TRBV19 and TRBJ1-5): DGGITQSPKYLFRKEGQNVTLSCEQNLNHDAMYWYRQDPGQGLRLIYYSQIVNDFQKGDIAEGYSVSREKKESFPLTVTSAQKNPTAFYLCASSEQGRGQPQHFGDGTRLSIL.

The rearrangement joins TRBV28 to TRBJ2-7; a weak D match, TRBD2 (6 bases). Germline V gene data show CDR1 as MDHEN and CDR2 as SYDVKM. The ends were cut back, 6 bases at V and 1 base at J, with 13 bases in the middle. The CDR3 loop spans 14 amino acids. The CDR3 DNA reads as TGTGCCAGCAGCCCTCGGGGAGGATCCTACGAGCAGTACTTC. Protein product: CASSPRGGSYEQYF.

Turning to this clone: Other DNA sequences in this sample translate to the same CDR3. The chain carries TRBV9 and TRBJ2-1; D may be TRBD1 (5 bases). The germline CDR1 and CDR2 sequences are SGDLS and YYNGEE. This CDR3 has 15 residues. Trimming shortened V by 0 bases and J by 8 bases, and 15 bases separated the two germline ends. The CDR3 DNA reads as TGTGCCAGCAGCGTAGTAGCTAGTGGGGCCCATGAGCAGTTCTTC. Its protein product is CASSVVASGAHEQFF.

This clone has just a few counts. The V gene is TRBV28, the J gene TRBJ2-3; D remains ambiguous. There are 12 residues in the CDR3. Germline CDR1 is MDHEN and CDR2 is SYDVKM. The germline V and J ends were trimmed by 10 bases and 4 bases, with 12 bases remaining between them. The CDR3 bases are TGTGCCACCGAACTGACGGCAGATACGCAGTATTTT. The encoded protein is CATELTADTQYF.

The rearrangement joins TRBV11-1 to TRBJ1-6, with 11 bases fitting TRBD1. Germline values: CDR1 SGHAT, CDR2 FQDESV (reference sequence). J lost 9 bases, V lost 5 bases, and 6 bases had no gene match. The CDR3 contains 15 residues. The CDR3 sequence is CASSITGTGGSPLHF. The CDR3 region has the DNA TGTGCCAGCAGCATAACCGGGACAGGGGGTTCACCCCTCCACTTT. Full variable domain (missing parts from reference TRBV11-1 and TRBJ1-6): EAEVAQSPRYKITEKSQAVAFWCDPISGHATLYWYRQILGQGPELLVQFQDESVVDDSQLPKDRFSAERLKGVDSTLKIQPAELGDSAMYLCASSITGTGGSPLHFGNGTRLTVT.